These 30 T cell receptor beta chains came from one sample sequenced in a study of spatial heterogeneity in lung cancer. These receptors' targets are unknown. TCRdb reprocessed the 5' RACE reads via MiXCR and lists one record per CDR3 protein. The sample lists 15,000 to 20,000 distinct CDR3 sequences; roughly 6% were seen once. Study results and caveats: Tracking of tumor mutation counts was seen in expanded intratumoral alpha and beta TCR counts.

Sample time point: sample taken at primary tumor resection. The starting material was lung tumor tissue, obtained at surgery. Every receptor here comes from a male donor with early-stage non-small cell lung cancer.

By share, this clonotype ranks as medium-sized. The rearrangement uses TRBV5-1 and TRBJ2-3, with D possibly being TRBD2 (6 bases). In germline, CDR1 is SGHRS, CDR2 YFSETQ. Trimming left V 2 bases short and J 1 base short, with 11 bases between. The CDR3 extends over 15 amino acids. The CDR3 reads CASSFRTTRTDTQYF. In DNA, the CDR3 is TGCGCCAGCAGCTTCCGGACTACCCGCACAGATACGCAGTATTTT.

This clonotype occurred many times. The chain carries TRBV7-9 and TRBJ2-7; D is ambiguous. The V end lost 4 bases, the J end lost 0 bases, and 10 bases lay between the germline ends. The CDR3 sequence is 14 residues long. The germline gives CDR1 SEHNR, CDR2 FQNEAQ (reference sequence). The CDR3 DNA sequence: TGTGCCAGCAGCTCACCGGGCTACTCCTACGAGCAGTACTTC. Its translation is CASSSPGYSYEQYF.

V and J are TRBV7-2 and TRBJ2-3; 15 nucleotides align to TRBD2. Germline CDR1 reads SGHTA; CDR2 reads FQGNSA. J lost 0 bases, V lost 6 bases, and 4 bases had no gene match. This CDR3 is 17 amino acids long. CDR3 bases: TGTGCCAGCAGACCGGGACTAGCGGGGGGCAGCACAGATACGCAGTATTTT. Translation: CASRPGLAGGSTDTQYF.

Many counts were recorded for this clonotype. This CDR3 reads CASSFTGTADTQYF. The CDR3 DNA sequence: TGTGCCAGCAGCTTCACAGGGACGGCAGATACGCAGTATTTT. This chain links TRBV7-9 with TRBJ2-3; tentatively, D is TRBD1 (6 bases). Germline V lookup: CDR1 SEHNR, CDR2 FQNEAQ (reference sequence). This CDR3 is 14 amino acids long. V was cut by 3 bases and J by 4 bases, with 11 bases left in between. Full variable domain (remainder filled in from reference TRBV7-9 and TRBJ2-3): DTGVSQNPRHKITKRGQNVTFRCDPISEHNRLYWYRQTLGQGPEFLTYFQNEAQLEKSRLLSDRFSAERPKGSFSTLEIQRTEQGDSAMYLCASSFTGTADTQYFGPGTRLTVL.

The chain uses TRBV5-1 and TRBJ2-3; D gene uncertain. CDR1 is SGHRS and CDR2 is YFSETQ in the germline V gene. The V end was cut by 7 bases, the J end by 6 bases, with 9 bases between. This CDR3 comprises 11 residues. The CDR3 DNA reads TGCGCCAGCGGGCTAGAGGATACGCAGTATTTT. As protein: CASGLEDTQYF.

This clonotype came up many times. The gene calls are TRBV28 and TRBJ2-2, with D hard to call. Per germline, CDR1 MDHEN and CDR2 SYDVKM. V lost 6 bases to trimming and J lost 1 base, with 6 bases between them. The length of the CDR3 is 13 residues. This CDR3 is CASRDGNTGELFF. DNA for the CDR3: TGTGCCAGCAGGGACGGGAACACCGGGGAGCTGTTTTTT.

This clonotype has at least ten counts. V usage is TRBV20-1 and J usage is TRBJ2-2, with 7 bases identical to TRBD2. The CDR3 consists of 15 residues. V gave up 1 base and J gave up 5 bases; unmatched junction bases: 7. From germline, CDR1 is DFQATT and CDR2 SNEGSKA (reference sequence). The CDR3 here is CSARVRGRETGELFF. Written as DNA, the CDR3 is TGCAGTGCTAGAGTTCGCGGGAGAGAAACCGGGGAGCTGTTTTTT.

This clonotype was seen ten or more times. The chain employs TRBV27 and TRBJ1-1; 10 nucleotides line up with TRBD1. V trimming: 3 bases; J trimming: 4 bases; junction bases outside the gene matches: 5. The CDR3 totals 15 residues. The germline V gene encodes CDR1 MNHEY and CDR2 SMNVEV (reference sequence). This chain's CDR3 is CASSLIRDRGTEAFF. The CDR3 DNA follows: TGTGCCAGCAGTTTGATCCGGGACAGGGGCACTGAAGCTTTCTTT.

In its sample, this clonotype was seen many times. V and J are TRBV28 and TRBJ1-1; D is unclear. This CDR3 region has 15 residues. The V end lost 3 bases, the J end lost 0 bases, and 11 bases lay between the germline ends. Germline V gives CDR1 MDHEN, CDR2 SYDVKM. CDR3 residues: CASSLGGQLNTEAFF. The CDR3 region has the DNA TGTGCCAGCAGTTTGGGAGGGCAACTGAACACTGAAGCTTTCTTT.

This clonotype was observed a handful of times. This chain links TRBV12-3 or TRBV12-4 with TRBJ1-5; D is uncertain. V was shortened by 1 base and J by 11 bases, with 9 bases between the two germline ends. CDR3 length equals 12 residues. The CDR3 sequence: CASSLDLRTQHF. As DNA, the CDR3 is TGTGCCAGCAGTTTAGACCTCCGGACCCAGCATTTT.

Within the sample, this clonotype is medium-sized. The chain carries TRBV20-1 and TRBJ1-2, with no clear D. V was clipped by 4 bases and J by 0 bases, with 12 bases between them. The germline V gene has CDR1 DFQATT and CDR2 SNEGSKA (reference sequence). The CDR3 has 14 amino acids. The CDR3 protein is CSANFPEANYGYTF. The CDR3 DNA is TGCAGTGCTAATTTCCCCGAGGCTAACTATGGCTACACCTTC.

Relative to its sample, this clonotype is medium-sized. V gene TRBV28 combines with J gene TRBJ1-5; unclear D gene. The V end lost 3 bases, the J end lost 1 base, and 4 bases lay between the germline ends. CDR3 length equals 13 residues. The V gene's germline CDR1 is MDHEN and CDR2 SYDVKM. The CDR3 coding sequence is TGTGCCAGCAGTTTGGCCAGCAATCAGCCCCAGCATTTT. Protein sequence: CASSLASNQPQHF.

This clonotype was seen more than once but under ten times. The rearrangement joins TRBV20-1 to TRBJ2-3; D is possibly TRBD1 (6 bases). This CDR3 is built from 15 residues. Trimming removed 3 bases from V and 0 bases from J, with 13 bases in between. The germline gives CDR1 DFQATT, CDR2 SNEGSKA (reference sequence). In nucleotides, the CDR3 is TGCAGTGCTAGTAAAGAAGGGACAAGCACAGATACGCAGTATTTT. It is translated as CSASKEGTSTDTQYF.

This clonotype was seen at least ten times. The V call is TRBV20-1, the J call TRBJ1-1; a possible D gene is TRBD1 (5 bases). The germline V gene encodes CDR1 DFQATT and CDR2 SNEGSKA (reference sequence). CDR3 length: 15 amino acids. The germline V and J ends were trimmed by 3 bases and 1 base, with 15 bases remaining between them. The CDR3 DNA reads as TGCAGTGCTAGTATCCGGGGACCGTGGAACACTGAAGCTTTCTTT. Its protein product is CSASIRGPWNTEAFF.

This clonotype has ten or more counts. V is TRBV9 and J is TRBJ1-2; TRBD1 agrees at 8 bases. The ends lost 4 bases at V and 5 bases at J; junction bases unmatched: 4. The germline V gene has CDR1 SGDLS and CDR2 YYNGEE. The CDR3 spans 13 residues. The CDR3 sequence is CASSLGQGYGYTF. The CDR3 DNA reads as TGTGCCAGCAGCCTTGGACAGGGTTATGGCTACACCTTC.

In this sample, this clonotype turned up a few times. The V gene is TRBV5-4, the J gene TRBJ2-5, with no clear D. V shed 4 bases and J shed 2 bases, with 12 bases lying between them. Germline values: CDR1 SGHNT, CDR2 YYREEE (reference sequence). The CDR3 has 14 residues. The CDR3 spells CASSLQLGQETQYF. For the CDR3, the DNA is TGTGCCAGCAGCCTACAACTGGGGCAAGAGACCCAGTACTTC.

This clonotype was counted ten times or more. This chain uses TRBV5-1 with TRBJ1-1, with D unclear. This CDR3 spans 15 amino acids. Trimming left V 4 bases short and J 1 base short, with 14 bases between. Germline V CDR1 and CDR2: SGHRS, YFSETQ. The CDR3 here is CASSHPVGTNTEAFF. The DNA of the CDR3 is TGCGCCAGCAGCCATCCCGTTGGTACGAACACTGAAGCTTTCTTT.

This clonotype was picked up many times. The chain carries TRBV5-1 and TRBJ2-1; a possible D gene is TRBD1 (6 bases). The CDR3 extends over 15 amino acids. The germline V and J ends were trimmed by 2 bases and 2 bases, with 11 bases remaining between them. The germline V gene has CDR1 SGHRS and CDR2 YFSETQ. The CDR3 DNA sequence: TGCGCCAGCAGCTTTGCGGACAGTACCTACAATGAGCAGTTCTTC. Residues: CASSFADSTYNEQFF.

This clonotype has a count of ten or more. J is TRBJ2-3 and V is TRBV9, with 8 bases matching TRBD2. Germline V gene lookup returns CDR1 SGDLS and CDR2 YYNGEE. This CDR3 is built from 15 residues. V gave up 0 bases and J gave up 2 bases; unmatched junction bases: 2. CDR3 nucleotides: TGTGCCAGCAGCGTAGTAGCGGGGAACACAGATACGCAGTATTTT. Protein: CASSVVAGNTDTQYF.

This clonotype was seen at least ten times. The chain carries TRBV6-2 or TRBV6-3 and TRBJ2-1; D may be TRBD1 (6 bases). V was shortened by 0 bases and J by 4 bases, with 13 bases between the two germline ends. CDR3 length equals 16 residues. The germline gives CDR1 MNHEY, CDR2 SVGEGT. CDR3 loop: CASSYSKGQGYNEQFF. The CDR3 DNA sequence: TGTGCCAGCAGTTACTCGAAAGGTCAGGGGTACAATGAGCAGTTCTTC.

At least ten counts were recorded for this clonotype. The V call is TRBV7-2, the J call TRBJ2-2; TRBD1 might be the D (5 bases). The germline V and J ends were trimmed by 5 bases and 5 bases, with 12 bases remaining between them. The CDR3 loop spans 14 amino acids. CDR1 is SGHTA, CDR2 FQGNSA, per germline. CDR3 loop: CASSLGHTTGELFF. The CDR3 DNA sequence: TGTGCCAGCAGCCTGGGGCATACGACCGGGGAGCTGTTTTTT. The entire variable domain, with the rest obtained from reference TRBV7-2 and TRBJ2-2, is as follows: GAGVSQSPSNKVTEKGKDVELRCDPISGHTALYWYRQSLGQGLEFLIYFQGNSAPDKSGLPSDRFSAERTGGSVSTLTIQRTQQEDSAVYLCASSLGHTTGELFFGEGSRLTVL.

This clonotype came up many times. The CDR3 nucleotides read TGTGCCAGCAGTTCCCCGACTAGCGGGGGGGTCATCGGGGAGCTGTTTTTT. Its translation is CASSSPTSGGVIGELFF. This chain connects TRBV12-3 or TRBV12-4 to TRBJ2-2; 14 bases line up with TRBD2. J gave up 7 bases and V 4 bases, and 8 bases lay outside the gene matches. This CDR3 comprises 17 residues.

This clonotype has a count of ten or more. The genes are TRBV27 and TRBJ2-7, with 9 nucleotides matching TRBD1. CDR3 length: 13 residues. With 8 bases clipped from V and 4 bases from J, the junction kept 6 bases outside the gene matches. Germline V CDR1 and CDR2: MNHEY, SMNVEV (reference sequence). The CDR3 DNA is TGTGCCAGCTCCAGAGACAGGGGGTACGAGCAGTACTTC. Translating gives CASSRDRGYEQYF.

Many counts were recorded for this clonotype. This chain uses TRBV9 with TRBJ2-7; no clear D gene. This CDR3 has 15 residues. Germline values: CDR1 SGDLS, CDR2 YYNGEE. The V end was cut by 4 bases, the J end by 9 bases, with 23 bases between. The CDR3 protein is CASSPNTNPTSVQYF. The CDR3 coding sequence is TGTGCCAGCAGCCCCAACACCAATCCTACGTCAGTGCAGTACTTC.

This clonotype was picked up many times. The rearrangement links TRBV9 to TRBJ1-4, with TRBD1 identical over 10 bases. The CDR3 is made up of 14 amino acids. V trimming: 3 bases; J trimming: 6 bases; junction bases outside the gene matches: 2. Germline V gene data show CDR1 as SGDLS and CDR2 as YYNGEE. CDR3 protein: CASSAGQGDEKLFF. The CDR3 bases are TGTGCCAGCAGCGCTGGACAGGGGGATGAAAAACTGTTTTTT.

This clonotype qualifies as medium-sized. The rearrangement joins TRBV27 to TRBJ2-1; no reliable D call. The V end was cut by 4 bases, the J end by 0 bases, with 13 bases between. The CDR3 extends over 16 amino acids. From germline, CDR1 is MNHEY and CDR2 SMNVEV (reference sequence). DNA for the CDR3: TGTGCCAGCAGTTCCCGACCTCCCTTCTCCTACAATGAGCAGTTCTTC. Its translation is CASSSRPPFSYNEQFF.

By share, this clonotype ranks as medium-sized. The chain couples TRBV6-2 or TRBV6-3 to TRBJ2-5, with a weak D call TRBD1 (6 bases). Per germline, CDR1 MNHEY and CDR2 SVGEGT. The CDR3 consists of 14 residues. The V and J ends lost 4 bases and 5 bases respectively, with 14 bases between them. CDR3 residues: CASSWDRDRETQYF. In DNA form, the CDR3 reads TGTGCCAGCAGTTGGGACCGCGACAGGGAGACCCAGTACTTC.

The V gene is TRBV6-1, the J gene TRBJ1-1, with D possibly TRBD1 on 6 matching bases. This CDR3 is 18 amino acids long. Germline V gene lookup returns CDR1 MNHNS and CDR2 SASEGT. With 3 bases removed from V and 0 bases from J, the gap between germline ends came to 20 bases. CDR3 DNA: TGTGCCAGCAGTGATCGAGTCGCCCGTGCAGGGGTGAACACTGAAGCTTTCTTT. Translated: CASSDRVARAGVNTEAFF.

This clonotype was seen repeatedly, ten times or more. The CDR3 loop is CASSLVTGDTQYF. The CDR3 DNA reads as TGTGCCAGCAGCTTAGTTACAGGGGATACGCAGTATTTT. The V call is TRBV11-2, the J call TRBJ2-3, with a tentative D call TRBD1 (6 bases). The V gene's germline CDR1 is SGHAT and CDR2 FQNNGV. The CDR3 extends over 13 amino acids. Trimming took off 1 base at V and 6 bases at J, with 8 bases between the two ends.

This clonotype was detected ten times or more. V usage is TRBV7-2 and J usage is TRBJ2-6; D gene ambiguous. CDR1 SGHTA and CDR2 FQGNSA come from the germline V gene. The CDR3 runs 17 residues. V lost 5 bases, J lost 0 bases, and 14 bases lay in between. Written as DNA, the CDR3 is TGTGCCAGCAGCCCCGGCGGCACCAGCTCTGGGGCCAACGTCCTGACTTTC. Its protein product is CASSPGGTSSGANVLTF. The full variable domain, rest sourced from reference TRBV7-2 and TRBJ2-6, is GAGVSQSPSNKVTEKGKDVELRCDPISGHTALYWYRQSLGQGLEFLIYFQGNSAPDKSGLPSDRFSAERTGGSVSTLTIQRTQQEDSAVYLCASSPGGTSSGANVLTFGAGSRLTVL.